This T cell receptor beta chain derives from a study of beta chain features in type 1 diabetes. General study results and limits: When VDJ junctions were examined, type 1 diabetes patients showed fewer insertions and more deletions. Shortening of TCRB CDR3s, moderate but significant, appeared in all four CD4+ subsets of Type 1 diabetes patients.

Germline CDR1 MNHNS, CDR2 SASEGT. V lost 5 bases to trimming and J lost 9 bases; unmatched junction nucleotides: 5. This CDR3 has 13 residues. Expressed TCRB transcripts got sequenced, as all isolated RNA was reverse transcribed. Clones were read by immunoSEQ multiplex PCR, and TCRdb kept only the in-frame ones, dropping some. Of about 410,000 clones listed, 14% are singletons. Notes on this clone: What it binds is not known.

Naive, central memory, regulatory and stem cell-like memory cells within the CD4+ compartment were sorted using CD45RO/CCR7/CD25/CD127/CD95/CD27. Sequencing was performed on naive CD4+ T cells from blood. The chain carries TRBV6-1 and TRBJ2-1; TRBD2 matches at 9 bases. The receptor was derived from a man younger than 45 in good health. The CDR3 sequence: CASSMVAGVEQFF. Here the CDR3 DNA reads TGTGCCAGCAGTATGGTAGCGGGAGTTGAGCAGTTCTTC.